Listed below are T cell receptor beta chains from one sample, sequenced in a study of blood T cell repertoires in COVID-19. Only in-frame clones appear in the TCRdb table, and some are missing; sequencing was by immunoSEQ multiplex PCR. Altogether approximately 220,000 clones are present, roughly 83% being singletons, with the ten largest covering roughly 1.3%. Sequenced: PBMCs or T cells enriched from blood (not recorded which). Receptors were obtained from a woman in her forties with acute COVID-19. Both conserved end residues are part of each CDR3. A D gene is named only where the DNA matches it firmly. Some rows have no size entry. The others give once, few or many, or a class for an expanded clone.

v_call,j_call,d_call,clone_size,cdr3_aa,cdr3_nt
TRBV11-3,TRBJ2-1,TRBD2,-,CASSPGWGGNEQFF,TGTGCCAGCAGCCCCGGATGGGGGGGAAATGAGCAGTTCTTC
TRBV27,TRBJ2-2,-,-,CASSSIQASGELFF,TGTGCCAGCAGTTCGATACAGGCATCCGGGGAGCTGTTTTTT
TRBV5-4,TRBJ2-1,TRBD2,-,CASSFSSGGAGSVSYNEQFF,TGTGCCAGCAGCTTTTCAAGCGGGGGGGCCGGTTCGGTGTCCTACAATGAGCAGTTCTTC
TRBV5-4,TRBJ1-6,-,once,CASSLEQKSSYNSPLHF,TGTGCCAGCAGCTTGGAACAGAAGAGCTCCTATAATTCACCCCTCCACTTT
TRBV30,TRBJ1-3,-,once,CAWSVISGRSPGNTIYF,TGTGCCTGGAGTGTGATATCAGGCAGATCGCCTGGAAACACCATATATTTT
TRBV6-5,TRBJ1-2,TRBD1,once,CASRGTGGLYGYTF,TGTGCCAGCCGAGGGACAGGGGGCCTCTATGGCTACACCTTC
TRBV7-9,TRBJ2-2,-,-,CASSLERGELFF,TGTGCCAGCAGCTTAGAGCGGGGGGAGCTGTTTTTT
TRBV5-1,TRBJ2-1,TRBD2,few,CASSPEGTSGIDEQFF,TGCGCCAGCAGCCCAGAGGGTACTAGCGGGATCGATGAGCAGTTCTTC
TRBV30,TRBJ1-3,-,-,CAWRTRGSGNTIYF,TGTGCCTGGAGGACACGTGGCTCTGGAAACACCATATATTTT
TRBV6-5,TRBJ2-7,-,-,CASRGRGELGYEQYF,TGTGCCAGCAGAGGCAGGGGTGAATTGGGCTACGAGCAGTACTTC
TRBV27,TRBJ2-2,-,-,CASSLVLSNTGELFF,TGTGCCAGCAGTTTAGTCCTTTCGAACACCGGGGAGCTGTTTTTT
TRBV4-1,TRBJ1-2,TRBD1,-,CASSQDRTGGFGYTF,TGCGCCAGCAGCCAAGATAGGACAGGGGGATTCGGCTACACCTTC
TRBV5-1,TRBJ2-3,TRBD2,-,CASSLTLAGGSTDTQYF,TGCGCCAGCAGCTTGACCCTAGCGGGAGGGAGCACAGATACGCAGTATTTT
TRBV28,TRBJ1-4,TRBD1,-,CASSLYDRVTANEKLFF,TGTGCCAGCAGTTTATATGACAGGGTAACAGCTAATGAAAAACTGTTTTTT
TRBV6-2/TRBV6-3,TRBJ2-7,TRBD2,-,CASSSAGGGSYEQYF,TGTGCCAGCAGTTCCGCCGGGGGGGGCTCCTACGAGCAGTACTTC
TRBV7-2,TRBJ2-6,-,-,CASSLGQSGANVLTF,TGTGCCAGCAGCTTAGGCCAGTCTGGGGCCAACGTCCTGACTTTC
TRBV3-1/TRBV3-2,TRBJ2-5,-,once,CASSQGQRETQYF,TGTGCCAGCAGCCAAGGGCAGCGAGAGACCCAGTACTTC
TRBV7-8,TRBJ2-1,-,-,CASTYASRGNEQFF,TGTGCCAGCACGTATGCGTCAAGGGGCAATGAGCAGTTCTTC
TRBV6-5,TRBJ1-2,TRBD1,-,CASSYSGQASPEGYTF,TGTGCCAGCAGTTACTCAGGACAGGCCTCACCGGAAGGCTACACCTTC
TRBV30,TRBJ1-1,TRBD1,-,CAWDRASLRAFF,TGTGCCTGGGACAGGGCAAGCCTTCGGGCTTTCTTT
TRBV7-3,TRBJ2-1,-,few,CASSLNPGGSYNEQFF,TGTGCCAGCAGCTTAAACCCCGGGGGCTCCTACAATGAGCAGTTCTTC
TRBV5-1,TRBJ1-2,-,-,CASSPDSYGYTF,TGCGCCAGCAGCCCGGACAGCTATGGCTACACCTTC
TRBV9,TRBJ1-1,-,-,CASSEGVRGGTEAFF,TGTGCCAGCAGCGAGGGGGTACGAGGGGGCACTGAAGCTTTCTTT
TRBV19,TRBJ1-5,TRBD1,-,CASSPDRGNQPQHF,TGTGCCAGTAGTCCGGACAGGGGCAATCAGCCCCAGCATTTT
TRBV7-6,TRBJ2-3,TRBD2,once,CASSPSSGASEFVTDTQYF,TGTGCCAGCAGCCCTTCTAGCGGGGCCAGTGAGTTCGTGACAGATACGCAGTATTTT
TRBV5-8,TRBJ1-2,-,-,CASSSGQNYGYTF,TGTGCCAGCAGCAGCGGCCAGAACTATGGCTACACCTTC
TRBV28,TRBJ2-1,TRBD1,-,CASSPGTGVNEQFF,TGTGCCAGCAGTCCCGGGACAGGGGTTAATGAGCAGTTCTTC
TRBV20-1,TRBJ1-3,-,-,CSAEYPNTIYF,TGCAGTGCTGAGTACCCCAACACCATATATTTT
TRBV15,TRBJ2-7,-,-,CATSNRLTGYEQYF,TGTGCCACCAGCAATCGCCTCACGGGCTACGAGCAGTACTTC
TRBV25-1,TRBJ1-2,TRBD1,once,CASRSPGTALYTF,TGTGCCAGCAGATCCCCCGGGACAGCATTATACACCTTC
TRBV18,TRBJ1-1,-,few,CASSLPGLFETEAFF,TGTGCCAGCTCACTTCCGGGACTCTTTGAGACTGAAGCTTTCTTT
TRBV18,TRBJ2-3,-,-,CASSPTSPGSRYF,TGTGCCAGCTCACCAACCTCCCCCGGGAGTCGGTATTTT
TRBV27,TRBJ2-1,TRBD2,-,CASSLIAGTNSYNEQFF,TGTGCCAGCAGTTTGATAGCGGGAACCAACTCCTACAATGAGCAGTTCTTC
TRBV29-1,TRBJ2-1,TRBD2,-,CSVEAGGPFEQFF,TGCAGCGTTGAGGCGGGAGGGCCTTTTGAGCAGTTCTTC
TRBV19,TRBJ2-5,-,-,CASSPGGRGGETQYF,TGTGCCAGTAGCCCTGGAGGCAGGGGCGGAGAGACCCAGTACTTC
TRBV4-3,TRBJ1-3,-,once,CASSQDVGGAGNTIYF,TGCGCCAGCAGCCAAGATGTCGGAGGGGCTGGAAACACCATATATTTT
TRBV11-2,TRBJ2-7,-,-,CASSFSGSHEQYF,TGTGCCAGCAGCTTCTCTGGCAGTCACGAGCAGTACTTC
TRBV28,TRBJ1-2,TRBD1,-,CASRKTGGPSYGYTF,TGTGCCAGCAGGAAAACAGGGGGGCCTAGCTATGGCTACACCTTC
TRBV14,TRBJ2-5,-,many,CASSRFDLGTQYF,TGTGCCAGCAGCCGATTTGACCTAGGGACCCAGTACTTC
TRBV28,TRBJ1-6,-,-,CASSTHQGGISPLHF,TGTGCCAGCAGTACCCACCAGGGAGGGATTTCACCCCTCCACTTT
TRBV5-6,TRBJ2-7,TRBD1,-,CASSLWDRAHEQYF,TGTGCCAGCAGCTTGTGGGACAGGGCCCACGAGCAGTACTTC
TRBV27,TRBJ2-3,TRBD2,-,CASSPGLAGRTQYF,TGTGCCAGCAGTCCCGGACTAGCGGGCCGGACGCAGTATTTT
TRBV29-1,TRBJ2-3,TRBD1,-,CSVEGPQGAEDTQYF,TGCAGCGTTGAGGGCCCGCAGGGGGCGGAAGATACGCAGTATTTT
TRBV3-1/TRBV3-2,TRBJ2-3,TRBD2,few,CASSPTRGLAGGDTQYF,TGTGCCAGCAGCCCAACCCGCGGGCTAGCGGGGGGAGATACGCAGTATTTT
TRBV4-2,TRBJ2-1,-,-,CASSQGGASSYNEQFF,TGTGCCAGCAGCCAAGGAGGCGCAAGCTCCTACAATGAGCAGTTCTTC
TRBV28,TRBJ1-5,-,-,CASSYFQGIGLTFNQPQHF,TGTGCCAGCAGTTACTTCCAGGGTATAGGGTTAACATTCAATCAGCCCCAGCATTTT
TRBV7-8,TRBJ2-1,-,-,CASSRGGDEQFF,TGTGCCAGCAGCAGAGGGGGGGATGAGCAGTTCTTC
TRBV9,TRBJ2-7,-,-,CASSESASLYEQYF,TGTGCCAGCAGCGAATCCGCCTCACTCTACGAGCAGTACTTC
TRBV14,TRBJ1-1,-,-,CASSQTRGTEAFF,TGTGCCAGCAGCCAAACGAGAGGTACCGAAGCTTTCTTT
TRBV27,TRBJ2-3,TRBD1,-,CASSQGQGETDTQYF,TGTGCCAGCAGTCAGGGACAGGGGGAAACAGATACGCAGTATTTT
TRBV5-1,TRBJ2-3,TRBD1,-,CASSWTGFGTDTQYF,TGCGCCAGCAGCTGGACAGGGTTCGGCACAGATACGCAGTATTTT
TRBV3-1/TRBV3-2,TRBJ2-1,TRBD2,-,CASSARDRALAGVGNEQFF,TGTGCCAGCAGCGCGCGGGACAGGGCACTAGCGGGAGTGGGGAATGAGCAGTTCTTC
TRBV7-9,TRBJ2-7,-,-,CASSPDGGTSREQYF,TGTGCCAGCAGCCCGGACGGGGGAACCTCCCGCGAGCAGTACTTC
TRBV2,TRBJ1-5,-,-,CASSDGGASNQPQHF,TGTGCCAGCAGTGACGGGGGGGCCTCCAATCAGCCCCAGCATTTT
TRBV2,TRBJ2-7,TRBD1,-,CASKKGTGVYEQYF,TGTGCCAGCAAGAAGGGGACAGGGGTCTACGAGCAGTACTTC